One and the same sample provided the 32 T cell receptor beta chains below, sequenced in a study of preoperative IRX-2 immunotherapy in early breast cancer. Described treatment: preoperative locoregional IRX-2 cytokine immunotherapy. Sequenced by immunoSEQ multiplex PCR; TCRdb stores in-frame clones only, minus some. This repertoire shows tens of thousands of clones, roughly nine tenths found once; its top ten account for 1.6%. The sample in question was tumor tissue, obtained after IRX-2 immunotherapy. Receptors originate from a human donor with breast cancer.

V is TRBV28 and J is TRBJ1-1, with 11 positions matching TRBD1. The CDR3 is 14 residues long. Germline CDR1 MDHEN, CDR2 SYDVKM. Germline trimming cut 5 bases from V and 5 bases from J; bases unmatched to any gene: 4. The CDR3 sequence is CASSPGQGVTEAFF. Here the CDR3 DNA reads TGTGCCAGCAGTCCGGGACAGGGGGTTACTGAAGCTTTCTTT. Variable domain in full (rest from reference TRBV28 and TRBJ1-1): DVKVTQSSRYLVKRTGEKVFLECVQDMDHENMFWYRQDPGLGLRLIYFSYDVKMKEKGDIPEGYSVSREKKERFSLILESASTNQTSMYLCASSPGQGVTEAFFGQGTRLTVV.

This sequence joins TRBV22-1 and TRBJ1-5. TRBV22-1 is a pseudogene locus. This CDR3 has 13 amino acids. CDR3 region: CASRRDRHQPQHF. CDR3 sequence (DNA): TGTGCCAGCAGACGGGACCGCCATCAGCCCCAGCATTTT.

This rearrangement joins TRBV23-1 to TRBJ2-1; D remains unclear. TRBV23-1 is noted as an ORF with a role that remains uncertain. The CDR3 contains 16 residues. Deletions cut 2 bases from V and 0 bases from J, with 11 bases between. CDR3 nucleotide sequence: TGCGCCAGCAGTCAACCCGACGGTAACTCCTACAATGAGCAGTTCTTC. Translating gives CASSQPDGNSYNEQFF.

This chain links TRBV6-9 with TRBJ1-2; possibly TRBD1 for D (5 bases). Germline V gene data show CDR1 as MNHGY and CDR2 as SVAAGI. The length of the CDR3 is 15 residues. V was cut by 3 bases and J by 4 bases, with 15 bases left in between. The CDR3 protein is CASSYKGEGTYGYTF. CDR3 DNA sequence: TGTGCCAGCAGTTACAAGGGAGAGGGGACCTATGGCTACACCTTC.

This clone was observed a single time. The chain has TRBV15 and TRBJ1-1, with D maybe TRBD1 (5 bases). CDR3 size: 19 residues. The germline CDR1 and CDR2 sequences are LNHNV and YYDKDF (reference sequence). The ends were cut back, 0 bases at V and 2 bases at J, with 22 bases in the middle. CDR3 bases: TGTGCCACCAGCAGAGATTGGCAGGGAAGGGATAATCCTAACACTGAAGCTTTCTTT. This translates into CATSRDWQGRDNPNTEAFF.

The chain links TRBV6-8 to TRBJ1-2; possible D gene TRBD1, 6 bases. This CDR3 spans 15 amino acids. Germline assignment: CDR1 MNHGY and CDR2 SAAAGT. V was shortened by 2 bases and J by 1 base, with 11 bases between the two germline ends. This CDR3 reads CASSYGTSFNYGYTF. CDR3 DNA sequence: TGTGCCAGCAGTTACGGGACATCCTTTAACTATGGCTACACCTTC.

This chain connects TRBV6-8 to TRBJ1-1; D remains ambiguous. V was cut by 4 bases and J by 1 base, with 7 bases left in between. This CDR3 contains 13 residues. In germline, CDR1 is MNHGY, CDR2 SAAAGT. The CDR3 protein is CASSFQTNTEAFF. CDR3 DNA sequence: TGTGCCAGCAGTTTTCAAACGAACACTGAAGCTTTCTTT.

The CDR3, as DNA: TGCAGCGTGGATAGCGGCAGCTCCTACAATGAGCAGTTCTTC. As protein: CSVDSGSSYNEQFF. V gene TRBV29-1 combines with J gene TRBJ2-1; maybe TRBD2 (6 bases). The CDR3 extends over 14 amino acids. V was clipped by 6 bases and J by 0 bases, with 12 bases between them. Germline V gives CDR1 SQVTM, CDR2 ANQGSEA.

The J gene is TRBJ2-7, the V gene TRBV7-2; unclear D gene. The CDR3 is 14 residues long. Germline values: CDR1 SGHTA, CDR2 FQGNSA. Trimming pared 2 bases from V and 0 bases from J, leaving 8 bases between. CDR3: CASSLLPNSYEQYV. Here the CDR3 DNA reads TGTGCCAGCAGCTTACTTCCGAACTCCTACGAGCAGTACGTC.

The V and J genes are TRBV1 and TRBJ2-7. TRBV1 is deemed a pseudogene. The CDR3 extends over 16 amino acids. This CDR3 is CASSHGWRGSSYEQYV. CDR3 DNA: TGCGCCAGCAGCCATGGTTGGAGGGGGAGCTCCTACGAGCAGTACGTC.

The rearrangement links TRBV9 to TRBJ2-7, with TRBD1 matching over 9 bases. J gave up 5 bases and V 5 bases, and 11 bases lay outside the gene matches. The CDR3 covers 15 residues. From germline, CDR1 is SGDLS and CDR2 YYNGEE. CDR3 region: CASRTDRGTSHEQYF. The CDR3 DNA is TGTGCCAGCAGAACGGACAGGGGTACGTCCCACGAGCAGTACTTC.

The V gene is TRBV6-8, the J gene TRBJ1-4, with D unresolved. The CDR3 length is 15 residues. Trimming shortened V by 5 bases and J by 8 bases, and 18 bases separated the two germline ends. Germline V CDR1 and CDR2: MNHGY, SAAAGT. This chain's CDR3 is CASSHRTRLGEKLFF. The CDR3 nucleotides are TGTGCCAGCAGTCACCGGACGAGGTTGGGAGAAAAACTGTTTTTT.

A single count supports this clone. The chain uses TRBV6-8 and TRBJ1-1, with D possibly TRBD1 on 6 matching bases. The CDR3 runs to 17 residues. Per the germline V gene, CDR1 is MNHGY and CDR2 is SAAAGT. Trimming left V 4 bases short and J 1 base short, with 19 bases between. CDR3 DNA: TGTGCCAGCAGTTTATCCCACACGAGGGGGAAGAACACTGAAGCTTTCTTT. Its protein product is CASSLSHTRGKNTEAFF.

This sequence joins TRBV6-8 and TRBJ1-5; D possibly corresponds to TRBD1 (6 bases). CDR1 is MNHGY, CDR2 SAAAGT, per germline. This CDR3 spans 17 amino acids. The V gene lost 0 bases and the J gene lost 3 bases, with 15 bases spanning the gap. The CDR3 reads CASSYSPPRTVNQPQHF. The CDR3 nucleotides read TGTGCCAGCAGTTACTCACCACCTCGGACAGTCAATCAGCCCCAGCATTTT.

The chain uses TRBV18 and TRBJ2-3; D might be TRBD1 or TRBD2, each matching 5 bases. Germline-derived CDR1 and CDR2 are KGHSH and LQKENI. The CDR3 consists of 15 residues. V was pared by 3 bases and J by 2 bases, with 12 bases between. CDR3 amino acids: CASSPGRGDTDTQYF. CDR3 DNA sequence: TGTGCCAGCTCACCGGGAAGGGGAGACACAGATACGCAGTATTTT.

This clone was seen only a few times. CDR3: CASSLVRDGQETQYF. The DNA of the CDR3 is TGTGCCAGCAGCTTAGTTAGGGACGGCCAAGAGACCCAGTACTTC. The rearrangement links TRBV11-3 to TRBJ2-5; D tentatively fits TRBD1 or TRBD2 (5 bases each). There are 15 residues in the CDR3. Germline CDR1 and CDR2: SGHNT and YENEEA. The V gene lost 1 base and the J gene lost 1 base, with 10 bases spanning the gap.

The chain joins TRBV6-8 to TRBJ1-5, with a tentative D call TRBD1 (6 bases). Germline loops: CDR1 MNHGY, CDR2 SAAAGT. V was shortened by 10 bases and J by 0 bases, with 10 bases between the two germline ends. The CDR3 extends over 13 amino acids. The CDR3 DNA reads TGTGCCACTTCGGACAGTAGCAATCAGCCCCAGCATTTT. Its translation: CATSDSSNQPQHF.

The chain has TRBV11-3 and TRBJ1-1, with D perhaps TRBD1 (5 bases). Germline assignment: CDR1 SGHNT and CDR2 YENEEA. This CDR3 is 14 amino acids long. The germline V and J ends were trimmed by 8 bases and 5 bases, with 18 bases remaining between them. The CDR3 sequence: CASRRTGGGTEAFF. The CDR3 bases are TGTGCCAGCCGGCGCACGGGGGGAGGAACTGAAGCTTTCTTT.

The chain has TRBV29-1 and TRBJ2-2; a possible D gene is TRBD1 (8 bases). Trimming shortened V by 5 bases and J by 5 bases, and 30 bases separated the two germline ends. This CDR3 contains 19 residues. Germline CDR1 reads SQVTM; CDR2 reads ANQGSEA. The CDR3: CSVTLRTGRIPGGTGELFF. CDR3 nucleotide sequence: TGCAGCGTTACTCTAAGGACAGGGAGGATCCCCGGGGGGACCGGGGAGCTGTTTTTT.

This clone has a single count. This rearrangement joins TRBV23-1 to TRBJ1-5; D uncertain. TRBV23-1 is recorded as an ORF, its role being uncertain. The CDR3 is made up of 13 amino acids. Between the trimmed V and J ends, which lost 6 bases and 0 bases, there was a span of 6 bases. The CDR3 nucleotides are TGCGCCAGCAGCTTAGGTAGCAATCAGCCCCAGCATTTT. This codes for CASSLGSNQPQHF.

This clone has more than one count but fewer than ten. Other nucleotide sequences in the sample specify the same CDR3. V is TRBV14 and J is TRBJ1-1, with a tentative D call TRBD1 (5 bases). The length of the CDR3 is 14 residues. The ends were cut back, 1 base at V and 0 bases at J, with 6 bases in the middle. Germline lookup yields CDR1 SGHDN and CDR2 FVKESK. Written as DNA, the CDR3 is TGTGCCAGCAGCCAAGCAGGGATGAACACTGAAGCTTTCTTT. This sequence encodes CASSQAGMNTEAFF.

The rearrangement links TRBV23-1 to TRBJ2-2; D is unclear. Being an ORF, TRBV23-1 has a function that is uncertain. The CDR3 consists of 14 residues. V gave up 6 bases and J gave up 1 base, with 9 bases separating them. CDR3 sequence (DNA): TGCGCCAGCAGCTTATTACAGAACACCGGGGAGCTGTTTTTT. This sequence encodes CASSLLQNTGELFF.

The chain carries TRBV6-8 and TRBJ1-5, with TRBD1 identical over 7 bases. The CDR3 loop spans 18 amino acids. J gave up 0 bases and V 1 base, and 9 bases lay outside the gene matches. Germline-derived CDR1 and CDR2 are MNHGY and SAAAGT. CDR3 coding DNA: TGTGCCAGCAGTTACTTGGGGACAGCCGGTTATAGCAATCAGCCCCAGCATTTT. Residues: CASSYLGTAGYSNQPQHF.

This clone was seen a few times. V and J are TRBV30 and TRBJ1-3, with unresolved D. The V and J ends lost 0 bases and 4 bases respectively, with 4 bases between them. The CDR3 runs 12 residues. From germline, CDR1 is GTSNPN and CDR2 SVGIG (reference sequence). The CDR3 coding sequence is TGTGCCTGGAGTGTACAAGGAAACACCATATATTTT. It is translated as CAWSVQGNTIYF.

This sequence joins TRBV28 and TRBJ1-5; D not certain. V was clipped by 4 bases and J by 7 bases, with 8 bases between them. CDR1 and CDR2 (germline): MDHEN, SYDVKM. The CDR3 has 12 residues. The CDR3 protein is CASSSFSQPQHF. The CDR3 coding sequence is TGTGCCAGCAGTTCTTTTTCCCAGCCCCAGCATTTT.

This clone has just one count. The rearrangement uses TRBV5-1 and TRBJ2-7, with a weak D call TRBD1 (6 bases). Germline lookup yields CDR1 SGHRS and CDR2 YFSETQ. V gave up 0 bases and J gave up 6 bases, with 16 bases separating them. CDR3 size: 15 residues. The CDR3 DNA reads as TGCGCCAGCAGCTTGGTCGCCAGGGGAATGTCCGAGCAGTACTTC. Protein product: CASSLVARGMSEQYF.

The rearrangement links TRBV11-3 to TRBJ2-1; no reliable D call. V shed 3 bases and J shed 2 bases, with 11 bases lying between them. Germline loops: CDR1 SGHNT, CDR2 YENEEA. CDR3 length: 15 residues. In DNA, the CDR3 is TGTGCCAGCAGCTTCAGTGCAGTTACCTACAATGAGCAGTTCTTC. This codes for CASSFSAVTYNEQFF.

This sequence joins TRBV6-8 and TRBJ2-7, with 9 nucleotides matching TRBD1. CDR1 and CDR2 from the germline V gene are MNHGY and SAAAGT. The V segment lost 7 bases and the J segment 6 bases; nucleotides outside the gene matches: 7. The CDR3 has 13 residues. CDR3 loop: CASNRGQGFEQYV. As DNA, the CDR3 is TGTGCCAGCAACCGGGGACAGGGTTTCGAGCAGTACGTC.

In this sample, this clone turned up once. This sequence joins TRBV11-3 and TRBJ1-2, with D possibly matching TRBD1 (5 bases). The CDR3 is 15 amino acids. CDR1 is SGHNT, CDR2 YENEEA, per germline. The ends were cut back, 3 bases at V and 2 bases at J, with 13 bases in the middle. The CDR3: CASSFPNRQNYGYTF. In DNA, the CDR3 is TGTGCCAGCAGCTTTCCGAACAGGCAAAACTATGGCTACACCTTC.

The rearrangement uses TRBV11-3 and TRBJ1-1; 7 bases map to TRBD1. Germline V gene lookup returns CDR1 SGHNT and CDR2 YENEEA. CDR3 length: 16 amino acids. The junction had 7 bases not matched to a gene; V was cut back by 3 bases and J by 0 bases. The CDR3 coding sequence is TGTGCCAGCAGCTTGGGACAGCCATACATGAACACTGAAGCTTTCTTT. Its translation: CASSLGQPYMNTEAFF.

In DNA form, the CDR3 reads TGTGCCTGGAGCCATTCCCGCAGGGCCGGGGAGCTGTTTTTT. Translation gives CAWSHSRRAGELFF. The chain joins TRBV30 to TRBJ2-2; possibly TRBD1 for D (5 bases). Per the germline V gene, CDR1 is GTSNPN and CDR2 is SVGIG (reference sequence). Trimming left V 3 bases short and J 6 bases short, with 14 bases between. This CDR3 has 14 residues.

This clone was found once. The chain employs TRBV19 and TRBJ1-5; D is undetermined. This CDR3 spans 16 amino acids. The V gene lost 4 bases and the J gene lost 4 bases, with 17 bases spanning the gap. Germline values: CDR1 LNHDA, CDR2 SQIVND (reference sequence). CDR3 nucleotides: TGTGCCAGTAGTACGCGACCGGGGATGGGTAATCAGCCCCAGCATTTT. Protein: CASSTRPGMGNQPQHF.